Presented here are 26 T cell receptor beta chains from one specimen sequenced in a study of blood T cell repertoires in COVID-19. The assay was immunoSEQ multiplex PCR, and TCRdb's table has in-frame clones only and misses some. This sample carries roughly 320,000 clones, about nine tenths of them seen once, and the ten largest clones take around 4%. Sequencing used PBMCs or T cells enriched from blood (not recorded which). The origin of the receptors is a man under 40 who had recovered from COVID-19.

This sequence joins TRBV9 and TRBJ1-2; maybe TRBD1 (6 bases). Between the trimmed V and J ends, which lost 4 bases and 4 bases, there was a span of 17 bases. The CDR3 contains 15 residues. Per the germline V gene, CDR1 is SGDLS and CDR2 is YYNGEE. CDR3 sequence reads: CASSPGAQWSYGYTF. Written as DNA, the CDR3 is TGTGCCAGCAGCCCAGGGGCTCAATGGAGCTATGGCTACACCTTC.

The V call is TRBV5-1, the J call TRBJ2-7, with D possibly being TRBD2 (6 bases). This CDR3 has 14 residues. Trimming removed 5 bases at V and 0 bases at J, with 12 bases between. The germline CDR1 and CDR2 sequences are SGHRS and YFSETQ. The CDR3 region is CASSVAGISYEQYF. CDR3 bases: TGCGCCAGCAGTGTGGCGGGAATCTCCTACGAGCAGTACTTC. Full variable domain (rest looked up from reference TRBV5-1 and TRBJ2-7): KAGVTQTPRYLIKTRGQQVTLSCSPISGHRSVSWYQQTPGQGLQFLFEYFSETQRNKGNFPGRFSGRQFSNSRSEMNVSTLELGDSALYLCASSVAGISYEQYFGPGTRLTVT.

The CDR3 bases are TGTGCCAGCGCCTCAAGACTCTCTAACCGTTATGGCTACACCTTC. Amino acid sequence: CASASRLSNRYGYTF. The chain employs TRBV28 and TRBJ1-2; D uncertain. The V and J ends lost 8 bases and 5 bases respectively, with 21 bases between them. The CDR3 contains 15 residues. The germline gives CDR1 MDHEN, CDR2 SYDVKM.

The V gene is TRBV25-1, the J gene TRBJ1-3; TRBD1 is a possible D gene (5 bases). Per the germline V gene, CDR1 is MGHDK and CDR2 is SYGVNS. The CDR3 is made up of 16 amino acids. V lost 1 base, J lost 1 base, and 11 bases lay in between. CDR3 in amino acids: CASSEWRGRSGNTIYF. In nucleotides, the CDR3 is TGTGCCAGCAGTGAATGGCGGGGGAGATCTGGAAACACCATATATTTT. Full variable domain (remainder filled in from reference TRBV25-1 and TRBJ1-3): EADIYQTPRYLVIGTGKKITLECSQTMGHDKMYWYQQDPGMELHLIHYSYGVNSTEKGDLSSESTVSRIRTEHFPLTLESARPSHTSQYLCASSEWRGRSGNTIYFGEGSWLTVV.

V usage is TRBV30 and J usage is TRBJ1-2; TRBD1 matches 8 bases. V gave up 7 bases and J gave up 5 bases; unmatched junction bases: 6. The CDR3 extends over 12 amino acids. Germline CDR1 is GTSNPN and CDR2 is SVGIG (reference sequence). This CDR3 reads CASGQGRYGYTF. CDR3 nucleotide sequence: TGTGCCTCCGGACAGGGACGATATGGCTACACCTTC.

This clone was picked up a small number of times. V usage is TRBV3-1 (or the pseudogene TRBV3-2) and J usage is TRBJ1-3; D ambiguous. The CDR3 is made up of 15 amino acids. Germline V gives CDR1 LGHDT, CDR2 YNNKEL (reference sequence). V lost 4 bases and J 7 bases, leaving 17 bases between the germline ends. The CDR3 loop reads CASSLREGITNTIYF. Here the CDR3 DNA reads TGTGCCAGCAGCCTTAGGGAGGGAATAACGAACACCATATATTTT.

This clone has only a few counts. J is TRBJ1-2 and V is TRBV7-8, with 7 nucleotides matching TRBD1. Looked up from germline, CDR1 is SGHVS and CDR2 is FQNEAQ. After removal of 0 bases from V and 8 bases from J, the junction contained 15 bases not matched to a gene. There are 17 residues in the CDR3. The CDR3 DNA sequence: TGTGCCAGCAGCTTAGCGGTGTTGGAAGGGGGCGTGAGGGGCTACACCTTC. Residues: CASSLAVLEGGVRGYTF. The variable domain in full, completed from reference TRBV7-8 and TRBJ1-2, reads GAGVSQSPRYKVAKRGQDVALRCDPISGHVSLFWYQQALGQGPEFLTYFQNEAQLDKSGLPSDRFFAERPEGSVSTLKIQRTQQEDSAVYLCASSLAVLEGGVRGYTFGSGTRLTVV.

This chain joins TRBV5-8 and TRBJ2-7, with D perhaps TRBD1 (6 bases). The CDR3 has 16 amino acids. The ends were cut back, 5 bases at V and 0 bases at J, with 18 bases in the middle. Germline V gives CDR1 SGHTS, CDR2 YDEGEE. The CDR3 region has the DNA TGTGCCAGCAGAGAAGGACAGAAACCTCTCTCCTACGAGCAGTACTTC. This translates into CASREGQKPLSYEQYF.

This clone was picked up a small number of times. The rearrangement links TRBV5-1 to TRBJ2-1; 8 nucleotides line up with TRBD2. Germline CDR1 reads SGHRS; CDR2 reads YFSETQ. The ends lost 3 bases at V and 6 bases at J; junction bases unmatched: 11. The CDR3 contains 16 residues. DNA for the CDR3: TGCGCCAGCAGCTCCCCCGGGGGGGAGGGCCTCAATGAGCAGTTCTTC. Translation: CASSSPGGEGLNEQFF.

This chain connects TRBV5-1 to TRBJ2-2; maybe TRBD1 (5 bases). Germline CDR1 reads SGHRS; CDR2 reads YFSETQ. V was shortened by 3 bases and J by 6 bases, with 12 bases between the two germline ends. The CDR3 consists of 14 residues. CDR3 loop: CASSSTQGSGELFF. The CDR3 DNA reads as TGCGCCAGCAGCTCTACTCAGGGTTCCGGGGAGCTGTTTTTT.

This sequence joins TRBV4-1 and TRBJ2-3, with D perhaps matching TRBD1 (6 bases). The CDR3 is made up of 16 amino acids. Germline CDR1 is MGHRA and CDR2 is YSYEKL. V was trimmed by 1 base and J by 6 bases, leaving 17 bases between them. CDR3 bases: TGCGCCAGCAGCCAAGCCCCGGTGGCAGGGGCGGATACGCAGTATTTT. As protein: CASSQAPVAGADTQYF.

This clone has a single count. The chain links TRBV9 to TRBJ2-1; D might be TRBD2 (6 bases). Trimming pared 0 bases from V and 4 bases from J, leaving 23 bases between. This CDR3 comprises 19 residues. Per germline, CDR1 SGDLS and CDR2 YYNGEE. The CDR3 DNA reads TGTGCCAGCAGCGTAGATTCGAGTGGGTACGTAGCGGAATACAATGAGCAGTTCTTC. Translated: CASSVDSSGYVAEYNEQFF.

J is TRBJ2-7 and V is TRBV2, with D possibly being TRBD2 (5 bases). V was clipped by 6 bases and J by 3 bases, with 18 bases between them. In germline, CDR1 is SNHLY, CDR2 FYNNEI. The length of the CDR3 is 15 residues. In nucleotides, the CDR3 is TGTGCCAGCAGACCACTAGTGGGAGTGGGCTACGAGCAGTACTTC. Translating it yields CASRPLVGVGYEQYF. The variable domain in full, completed from reference TRBV2 and TRBJ2-7, reads EPEVTQTPSHQVTQMGQEVILRCVPISNHLYFYWYRQILGQKVEFLVSFYNNEISEKSEIFDDQFSVERPDGSNFTLKIRSTKLEDSAMYFCASRPLVGVGYEQYFGPGTRLTVT.

V is TRBV13 and J is TRBJ2-2, with 11 bases that match TRBD2. The CDR3 spans 19 residues. From germline, CDR1 is PRHDT and CDR2 FYEKMQ (reference sequence). J was trimmed by 4 bases and V by 5 bases; bases with no gene match: 15. CDR3 sequence reads: CASSPPARGLAVFTGELFF. The CDR3 DNA reads TGTGCCAGCAGCCCCCCAGCGCGGGGACTAGCGGTATTCACCGGGGAGCTGTTTTTT.

The chain joins TRBV3-1 (or the pseudogene TRBV3-2) to TRBJ1-4; no definite D call. CDR1 is LGHDT, CDR2 YNNKEL, per germline (reference sequence). V shed 4 bases and J shed 12 bases, with 12 bases lying between them. CDR3 length: 12 amino acids. The CDR3: CASSPTSRELFF. The CDR3 coding sequence is TGTGCCAGCAGCCCGACTTCGCGCGAACTGTTTTTT.

The chain employs TRBV11-3 and TRBJ2-7, with 8 bases aligning to TRBD2. V trimming: 7 bases; J trimming: 1 base; junction bases outside the gene matches: 18. The CDR3 runs 18 residues. CDR1 and CDR2 (germline): SGHNT, YENEEA. The CDR3 nucleotides are TGTGCCAGCAACGAATGGGCCCCCAGCGGGAGTGGATCCTACGAGCAGTACTTC. This codes for CASNEWAPSGSGSYEQYF.

The chain combines TRBV18 with TRBJ1-2; possibly TRBD1 for D (6 bases). Trimming took 2 bases from V and 4 from J, leaving 14 bases between them. The CDR3 spans 15 residues. Per germline, CDR1 KGHSH and CDR2 LQKENI. The CDR3 DNA is TGTGCCAGCTCACCAAGAACAGGGCGAGCCTATGGCTACACCTTC. The encoded protein is CASSPRTGRAYGYTF.

This clone has at least ten counts. The chain links TRBV4-2 to TRBJ2-3, with 7 bases that match TRBD2. This CDR3 comprises 17 residues. Germline V CDR1 and CDR2: LGHNA, YNFKEQ. With V trimmed by 0 bases and J by 3 bases, 9 bases remained unmatched. This CDR3 is CASSQEPPGGVTDTQYF. DNA for the CDR3: TGTGCCAGCAGCCAAGAGCCCCCTGGGGGGGTAACAGATACGCAGTATTTT.

The chain combines TRBV12-3 or TRBV12-4 with TRBJ1-2; TRBD1 matches at 8 bases. This CDR3 comprises 13 residues. V lost 6 bases and J lost 0; bases outside the gene matches: 0. CDR3 nucleotides: TGTGCCAGCAGCAGGGGGCCTAACTATGGCTACACCTTC. It translates to CASSRGPNYGYTF.

Worth noting for this clone: An end of the junction differs from the germline gene, which may be a read error. The same CDR3 can be traced to other DNA sequences in this sample. The V and J genes are TRBV28 and TRBJ1-4; 8 bases fit TRBD1. CDR1 is MDHEN and CDR2 is SYDVKM in the germline V gene. This CDR3 has 16 residues. CDR3 amino acids: CASSLQGAKANEKLFF. CDR3 DNA: TGTGCCAGCAGTTTACAGGGGGCAAAGGCTAATGAAAAATTGTTTTTT.

This chain connects TRBV4-1 to TRBJ2-7; no reliable D call. Trimming took off 4 bases at V and 5 bases at J, with 18 bases between the two ends. The length of the CDR3 is 15 residues. The germline gives CDR1 MGHRA, CDR2 YSYEKL. DNA for the CDR3: TGCGCCAGCAGCCTTCAGAGAGGTGCGCCGAACGAGCAGTACTTC. It encodes CASSLQRGAPNEQYF.

Written as DNA, the CDR3 is TGTGCCAGCAGTGGGATTACAGGGTTCTATAGCAATCAGCCCCAGCATTTT. It is translated as CASSGITGFYSNQPQHF. The chain employs TRBV2 and TRBJ1-5; a weak D match, TRBD1 (6 bases). The CDR3 is made up of 17 amino acids. Germline lookup yields CDR1 SNHLY and CDR2 FYNNEI. V lost 4 bases and J lost 0, with 16 bases in between.

The sample holds one count of this clone. Other DNA sequences from this sample encode an identical CDR3 as well. The chain couples TRBV4-1 to TRBJ1-6; D may be TRBD1 (5 bases). The CDR3 covers 16 residues. Germline V gene lookup returns CDR1 MGHRA and CDR2 YSYEKL. Trimming took off 3 bases at V and 8 bases at J, with 17 bases between the two ends. The CDR3 here is CASSHGQGLGDSPLHF. CDR3 DNA sequence: TGCGCCAGCAGCCACGGTCAGGGCCTTGGGGATTCACCCCTCCACTTT.

This clone was seen a handful of times. V usage is TRBV19 and J usage is TRBJ2-2; tentatively, D is TRBD1 (5 bases). Germline V lookup: CDR1 LNHDA, CDR2 SQIVND (reference sequence). Trimming pared 3 bases from V and 7 bases from J, leaving 12 bases between. The CDR3 sequence is 14 residues long. The CDR3 DNA reads as TGTGCCAGTAGTATTCAGGGTACGGGCGGGGAGCTGTTTTTT. Its protein product is CASSIQGTGGELFF.

This clone was detected only once. The CDR3 protein is CASSLVSGTGIDEQYF. CDR3 DNA sequence: TGCGCCAGCAGCTTGGTTTCGGGGACAGGGATCGACGAGCAGTACTTC. The J gene is TRBJ2-7, the V gene TRBV5-1; 9 bases agree with TRBD1. V gave up 0 bases and J gave up 5 bases; unmatched junction bases: 9. Germline CDR1 is SGHRS and CDR2 is YFSETQ. The CDR3 covers 16 residues.

This clone was detected once. J is TRBJ2-1 and V is TRBV11-2; tentatively, D is TRBD1 (6 bases). CDR3 length equals 16 residues. Trimming pared 5 bases from V and 2 bases from J, leaving 16 bases between. Germline CDR1 reads SGHAT; CDR2 reads FQNNGV. CDR3 coding DNA: TGTGCCAGCAGCAAAGACAGGTCGTCAACCTACAATGAGCAGTTCTTC. Translation gives CASSKDRSSTYNEQFF.